Below, 9 T cell receptor beta chains from the same sample are listed, as sequenced in a study of cytomegalovirus exposure and HLA in healthy donors. PCR amplification relied on 60 Vbeta primers (plus 13 Jbeta primers). Profiled with immunoSEQ multiplex PCR; TCRdb holds only in-frame clones, not every one. The sample shows roughly 99,000 clones, roughly three quarters of them seen only once. The sequencing sample was made of PBMCs. These receptors all stem from a man younger than 30 in good health and CMV-seronegative.

The rearrangement uses TRBV10-1 and TRBJ2-3, with a tentative D call TRBD2 (7 bases). Trimming took 0 bases from V and 4 from J, leaving 14 bases between them. Per the germline V gene, CDR1 is WNHNN and CDR2 is SYGVQD (reference sequence). The CDR3 is 16 amino acids. This chain's CDR3 is CASSESRGGGADTQYF. The CDR3 DNA is TGCGCCAGCAGTGAGTCGAGGGGGGGCGGCGCAGATACGCAGTATTTT.

The V gene is TRBV5-1, the J gene TRBJ2-7; possible D gene TRBD1, 6 bases. The CDR3 runs 16 residues. Deletions cut 0 bases from V and 4 bases from J, with 17 bases between. The germline gives CDR1 SGHRS, CDR2 YFSETQ. The CDR3 DNA follows: TGCGCCAGCAGCTTGGCCGGCAGGGGCTCCGGTTACGAGCAGTACTTC. Translated: CASSLAGRGSGYEQYF.

The chain joins TRBV18 to TRBJ2-3; 7 nucleotides align to TRBD1. CDR3 length equals 14 residues. Germline assignment: CDR1 KGHSH and CDR2 LQKENI. Trimming at V came to 3 bases and at J to 1 base, leaving 1 base not matched to a gene. The CDR3 coding sequence is TGTGCCAGCTCACCGGGGACAGGCACAGATACGCAGTATTTT. Its protein product is CASSPGTGTDTQYF.

The rearrangement uses TRBV18 and TRBJ2-7, with D unclear. The CDR3 spans 16 residues. CDR1 and CDR2 (germline): KGHSH, LQKENI. The V end lost 4 bases, the J end lost 3 bases, and 19 bases lay between the germline ends. The CDR3 region is CASSLAPNMSVYEQYF. CDR3 nucleotide sequence: TGTGCCAGCTCACTGGCCCCAAATATGTCCGTCTACGAGCAGTACTTC.

This chain links TRBV27 with TRBJ2-2; D gene uncertain. In germline, CDR1 is MNHEY, CDR2 SMNVEV (reference sequence). The CDR3 runs 13 residues. V was clipped by 8 bases and J by 4 bases, with 11 bases between them. The CDR3 DNA follows: TGTGCCAGCCAACTTGCCGGCACCGGGGAGCTGTTTTTT. Its protein product is CASQLAGTGELFF.

The V call is TRBV7-2, the J call TRBJ2-7; unclear D gene. The germline V gene has CDR1 SGHTA and CDR2 FQGNSA. Trimming shortened V by 5 bases and J by 1 base, and 6 bases separated the two germline ends. The CDR3 totals 12 residues. In DNA form, the CDR3 reads TGTGCCAGCAGCACATGGTCCTACGAGCAGTACTTC. Residues: CASSTWSYEQYF. The whole variable domain, filled in from reference TRBV7-2 and TRBJ2-7, reads GAGVSQSPSNKVTEKGKDVELRCDPISGHTALYWYRQSLGQGLEFLIYFQGNSAPDKSGLPSDRFSAERTGGSVSTLTIQRTQQEDSAVYLCASSTWSYEQYFGPGTRLTVT.

The chain has TRBV13 and TRBJ1-4, with D possibly matching TRBD1 (6 bases). Trimming stripped 2 bases from V and 5 bases from J, with 12 bases between. The CDR3 contains 15 residues. In germline, CDR1 is PRHDT, CDR2 FYEKMQ (reference sequence). The CDR3 sequence: CASSLQGHGNEKLFF. CDR3 nucleotides: TGTGCCAGCAGCTTACAGGGGCACGGGAATGAAAAACTGTTTTTT.

Only one count was recorded for this clone. CDR3 DNA: TGTGCCATCAGTCGACGGACTAGCGGGGGATACGAGCAGTACTTC. Amino acid sequence: CAISRRTSGGYEQYF. V is TRBV10-3 and J is TRBJ2-7; 13 positions agree with TRBD2. Trimming took 5 bases from V and 4 from J; bases not matched to a gene: 5. Germline CDR1 is ENHRY and CDR2 is SYGVKD. This CDR3 comprises 15 residues.

This clone occurred a few times. V and J are TRBV27 and TRBJ1-5; D is uncertain. CDR1 is MNHEY, CDR2 SMNVEV, per germline (reference sequence). CDR3 length: 15 amino acids. The V and J ends lost 3 bases and 2 bases respectively, with 11 bases between them. The CDR3 loop reads CASSFSMLGNQPQHF. The CDR3 nucleotides read TGTGCCAGCAGTTTTAGCATGCTTGGCAATCAGCCCCAGCATTTT.